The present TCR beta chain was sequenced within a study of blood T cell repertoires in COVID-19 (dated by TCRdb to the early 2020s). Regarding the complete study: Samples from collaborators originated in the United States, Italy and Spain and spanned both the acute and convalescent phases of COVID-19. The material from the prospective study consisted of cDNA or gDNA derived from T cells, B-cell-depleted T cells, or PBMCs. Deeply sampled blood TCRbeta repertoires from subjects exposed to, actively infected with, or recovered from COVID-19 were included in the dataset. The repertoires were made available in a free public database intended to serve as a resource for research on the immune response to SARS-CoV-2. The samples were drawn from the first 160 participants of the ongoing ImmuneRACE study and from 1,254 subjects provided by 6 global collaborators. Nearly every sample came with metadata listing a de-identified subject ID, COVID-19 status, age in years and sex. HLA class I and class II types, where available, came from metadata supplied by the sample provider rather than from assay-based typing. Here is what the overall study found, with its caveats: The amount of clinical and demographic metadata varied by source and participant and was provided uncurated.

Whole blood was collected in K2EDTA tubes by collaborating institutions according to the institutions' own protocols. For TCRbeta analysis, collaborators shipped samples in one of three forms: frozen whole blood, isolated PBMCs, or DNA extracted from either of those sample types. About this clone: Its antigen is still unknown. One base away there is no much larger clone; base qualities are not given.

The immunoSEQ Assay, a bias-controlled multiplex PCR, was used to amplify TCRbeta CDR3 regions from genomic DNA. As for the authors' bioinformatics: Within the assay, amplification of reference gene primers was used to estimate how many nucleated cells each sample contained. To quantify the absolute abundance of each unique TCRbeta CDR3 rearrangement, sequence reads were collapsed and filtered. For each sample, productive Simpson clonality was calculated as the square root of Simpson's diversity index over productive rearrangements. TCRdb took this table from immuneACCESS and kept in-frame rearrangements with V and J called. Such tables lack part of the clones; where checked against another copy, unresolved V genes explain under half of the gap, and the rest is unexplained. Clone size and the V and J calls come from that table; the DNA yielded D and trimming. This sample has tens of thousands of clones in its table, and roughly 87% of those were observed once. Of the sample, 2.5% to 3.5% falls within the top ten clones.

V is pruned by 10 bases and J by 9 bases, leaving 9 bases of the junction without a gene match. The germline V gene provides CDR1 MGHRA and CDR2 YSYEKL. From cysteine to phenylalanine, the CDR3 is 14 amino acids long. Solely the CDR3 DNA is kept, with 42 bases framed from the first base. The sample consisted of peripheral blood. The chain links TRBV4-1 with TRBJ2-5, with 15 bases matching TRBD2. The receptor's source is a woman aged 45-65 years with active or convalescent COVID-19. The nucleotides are TGCGCCACTGCCCGGACTAGCGGGGGGGACCCCCAGTACTTC. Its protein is CATARTSGGDPQYF.